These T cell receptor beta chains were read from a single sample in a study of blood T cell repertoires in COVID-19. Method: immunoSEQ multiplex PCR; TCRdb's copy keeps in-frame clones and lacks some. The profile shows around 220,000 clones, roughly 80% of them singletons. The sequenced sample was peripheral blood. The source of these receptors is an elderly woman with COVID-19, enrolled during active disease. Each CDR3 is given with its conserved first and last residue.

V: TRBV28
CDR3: CASSLDTNYGYTF

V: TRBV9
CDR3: CASSVNREGTGELFF

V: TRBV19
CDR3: CASNSRRQGGDQPQHF

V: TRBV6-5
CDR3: CASSYGGTYNEQFF

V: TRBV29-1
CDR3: CSAQETPYEQYF

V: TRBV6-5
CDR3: CASRGQGTGGEQYF

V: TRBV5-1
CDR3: CASSLGGLPQGTQYF

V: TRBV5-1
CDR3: CASSLDRIYGYTF

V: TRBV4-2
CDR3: CASSQVPGETQYF

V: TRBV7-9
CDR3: CASSLGPRVRDTEAFF

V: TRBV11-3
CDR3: CASSPGGTRETQYF

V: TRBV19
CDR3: CASRGVGSFNYGYTF

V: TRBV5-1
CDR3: CASSFSGEETQYF

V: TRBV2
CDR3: CASSVQGRRDYGYTF

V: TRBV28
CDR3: CASSFADQRTDTQYF

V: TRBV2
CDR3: CASRETGVGETQYF

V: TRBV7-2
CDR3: CASSLGTGNQPQHF

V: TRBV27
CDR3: CASSRKSPGTGFGEQFF

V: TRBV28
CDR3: CASTEGTVAYEQYF

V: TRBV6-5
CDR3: CASRRDSLRNQPQHF

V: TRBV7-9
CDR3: CASSLGSGTGNYGYTF

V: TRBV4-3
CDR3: CASSHSGTGDPDTQYF

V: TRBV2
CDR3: CASTLLAGGHAEQFF

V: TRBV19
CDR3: CASSTPTGVRNTIYF

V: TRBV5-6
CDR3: CASSLLGNTEAFF

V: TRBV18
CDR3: CASSRDRVQETQYF

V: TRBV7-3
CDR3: CASSLGTGRDTEAFF

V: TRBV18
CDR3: CASSPSAGVPYEQYF